The 6 T cell receptor beta chains presented below share a single source sample, sequenced in a study of T cell changes during pregnancy in multiple sclerosis. Sequencing was performed with immunoSEQ multiplex PCR; in TCRdb, only in-frame clones are kept and a portion is missing. The table lists about 36,000 clones, 91% of them singletons. Here the sequenced sample was CD4+ T cells from peripheral blood mononuclear cells, taken in the second trimester of pregnancy. The receptors here all came from a female donor in good health, enrolled as a control in a pregnancy study.

This rearrangement joins TRBV14 to TRBJ1-2; 9 bases agree with TRBD1. Unmatched junction bases numbered 8, after V lost 3 bases and J lost 6 bases. The CDR3 spans 15 residues. Germline loops: CDR1 SGHDN, CDR2 FVKESK. The CDR3 coding sequence is TGTGCCAGCAGCCAGTACGGGACAGGGTTACATGGCTACACCTTC. Encoded protein: CASSQYGTGLHGYTF.

The chain employs TRBV10-3 and TRBJ1-2; D is ambiguous. V was cut by 4 bases and J by 7 bases, with 19 bases left in between. The CDR3 has 15 residues. Germline-derived CDR1 and CDR2 are ENHRY and SYGVKD. The CDR3 sequence: CAISAWEGGGFGYTF. The CDR3 DNA reads TGTGCCATCAGTGCCTGGGAGGGAGGTGGTTTTGGCTACACCTTC.

The chain carries TRBV28 and TRBJ2-1; TRBD1 matches 9 bases. The junction had 9 bases not matched to a gene; V was cut back by 6 bases and J by 3 bases. This CDR3 is 16 amino acids long. Looked up from germline, CDR1 is MDHEN and CDR2 is SYDVKM. As DNA, the CDR3 is TGTGCCAGCAGGGAGCCCGGGACAGGGAGCTACAATGAGCAGTTCTTC. Its protein product is CASREPGTGSYNEQFF.

J is TRBJ2-7 and V is TRBV5-1; D might be TRBD1 (5 bases). CDR3 size: 12 residues. From germline, CDR1 is SGHRS and CDR2 YFSETQ. The V end lost 3 bases, the J end lost 3 bases, and 7 bases lay between the germline ends. As DNA, the CDR3 is TGCGCCAGCAGCTCTGACAGCTACGAGCAGTACTTC. Protein sequence: CASSSDSYEQYF.

The V and J genes are TRBV6-5 and TRBJ2-7; D perhaps matches TRBD2 (5 bases). V lost 8 bases and J 2 bases, leaving 19 bases between the germline ends. The germline gives CDR1 MNHEY, CDR2 SVGAGI. This CDR3 has 15 residues. Here the CDR3 DNA reads TGTGCCAGCCCAATAGCAGCGGAGCCCCCCTACGAGCAGTACTTC. It codes for CASPIAAEPPYEQYF.

This clone occurred once. The V gene is TRBV7-9, the J gene TRBJ1-2, with D uncertain. The CDR3 length is 17 residues. Germline loops: CDR1 SEHNR, CDR2 FQNEAQ (reference sequence). The ends were cut back, 0 bases at V and 4 bases at J, with 18 bases in the middle. The CDR3 here is CASSLAGGSTSRYGYTF. The CDR3 coding sequence is TGTGCCAGCAGCTTAGCAGGAGGGTCGACAAGCCGCTATGGCTACACCTTC.